A selection of T cell receptor beta chains follows, all from one sample in a study of cytomegalovirus exposure and HLA in healthy donors. Profiled with immunoSEQ multiplex PCR; TCRdb holds only in-frame clones, not every one. The sample holds about 150,000 clones; 94% are singletons and the top ten take approximately 1.8%. Sequencing used PBMCs. The source of these receptors is a man aged 18 to 35 in good health and CMV-seropositive. The CDR3 runs from the conserved cysteine through the conserved F or W. Each record gives: clone size, V gene, J gene, D gene, CDR3 protein, CDR3 DNA. A D gene is named only where the DNA matches it firmly. Only some rows state a clone size, as once, few, many or a class for expanded clones.

abundance: few
v_gene: TRBV7-9
j_gene: TRBJ2-2
d_gene: .
CDR3aa: CASSLDGGGELFF
CDR3nt: TGTGCCAGCAGCTTAGACGGGGGCGGGGAGCTGTTTTTT

abundance: .
v_gene: TRBV5-1
j_gene: TRBJ2-5
d_gene: TRBD2
CDR3aa: CASSLSGAETQYF
CDR3nt: TGCGCCAGCAGCTTAAGCGGGGCAGAGACCCAGTACTTC

abundance: once
v_gene: TRBV4-1
j_gene: TRBJ2-7
d_gene: .
CDR3aa: CASSQVRSETYEQYF
CDR3nt: TGCGCCAGCAGCCAAGTTCGTAGCGAGACCTACGAGCAGTACTTC

abundance: .
v_gene: TRBV28
j_gene: TRBJ2-1
d_gene: .
CDR3aa: CASQSLLLRDFHNEQFF
CDR3nt: TGTGCCAGCCAATCTCTCCTCCTCAGGGACTTTCACAATGAGCAGTTCTTC

abundance: .
v_gene: TRBV5-1
j_gene: TRBJ1-6
d_gene: .
CDR3aa: CASSMTANSPLHF
CDR3nt: TGCGCCAGCAGCATGACAGCCAATTCACCCCTCCACTTT

abundance: .
v_gene: TRBV30
j_gene: TRBJ2-2
d_gene: .
CDR3aa: CAWSVHRGELFF
CDR3nt: TGTGCCTGGAGTGTACATCGCGGGGAGCTGTTTTTT

abundance: .
v_gene: TRBV2
j_gene: TRBJ2-2
d_gene: .
CDR3aa: CASSGSLTGELFF
CDR3nt: TGTGCCAGCTCGGGGTCTCTGACCGGGGAGCTGTTTTTT

abundance: .
v_gene: TRBV18
j_gene: TRBJ2-1
d_gene: TRBD2
CDR3aa: CASTQREGGQFF
CDR3nt: TGTGCCAGCACCCAGCGGGAGGGAGGGCAGTTCTTC

abundance: .
v_gene: TRBV28
j_gene: TRBJ1-4
d_gene: .
CDR3aa: CASSPTLGAEKLFF
CDR3nt: TGTGCCAGCAGTCCCACCCTAGGAGCTGAAAAACTGTTTTTT

abundance: .
v_gene: TRBV18
j_gene: TRBJ2-3
d_gene: .
CDR3aa: CASSPGGMGTDTQYF
CDR3nt: TGTGCCAGCTCACCTGGCGGGATGGGCACAGATACGCAGTATTTT

abundance: .
v_gene: TRBV7-9
j_gene: TRBJ1-2
d_gene: .
CDR3aa: CASSLPGDGYGYTF
CDR3nt: TGTGCCAGCAGCTTACCCGGGGATGGCTATGGCTACACCTTC

abundance: .
v_gene: TRBV30
j_gene: TRBJ2-7
d_gene: TRBD2
CDR3aa: CAWSVPEGGRYEQYF
CDR3nt: TGTGCCTGGAGTGTACCCGAGGGAGGGCGGTACGAGCAGTACTTC

abundance: .
v_gene: TRBV28
j_gene: TRBJ1-5
d_gene: .
CDR3aa: CASSFWGLGGPNQPQHF
CDR3nt: TGTGCCAGCAGTTTTTGGGGCCTTGGGGGCCCGAATCAGCCCCAGCATTTT

abundance: .
v_gene: TRBV28
j_gene: TRBJ2-7
d_gene: TRBD2
CDR3aa: CASSSPGLASYEQYF
CDR3nt: TGTGCCAGCAGTTCCCCCGGACTAGCCTCCTACGAGCAGTACTTC

abundance: .
v_gene: TRBV28
j_gene: TRBJ2-1
d_gene: TRBD1
CDR3aa: CASTYDRGAFSYNEQFF
CDR3nt: TGTGCCAGCACTTACGACAGGGGGGCGTTCTCCTACAATGAGCAGTTCTTC

abundance: .
v_gene: TRBV30
j_gene: TRBJ1-5
d_gene: .
CDR3aa: CAWSRGMSNQPQHF
CDR3nt: TGTGCCTGGAGTAGGGGCATGAGCAATCAGCCCCAGCATTTT

abundance: few
v_gene: TRBV27
j_gene: TRBJ2-7
d_gene: .
CDR3aa: CASSLRLGPAYEQYF
CDR3nt: TGTGCCAGCAGTTTACGACTAGGACCTGCCTACGAGCAGTACTTC

abundance: .
v_gene: TRBV6-5
j_gene: TRBJ1-1
d_gene: .
CDR3aa: CASSPSEATEAFF
CDR3nt: TGTGCCAGCAGCCCGAGCGAGGCCACTGAAGCTTTCTTT

abundance: once
v_gene: TRBV10-3
j_gene: TRBJ2-1
d_gene: .
CDR3aa: CAISDPSFAYNEQFF
CDR3nt: TGTGCCATCAGTGATCCTAGCTTCGCCTACAATGAGCAGTTCTTC

abundance: .
v_gene: TRBV4-1
j_gene: TRBJ2-2
d_gene: TRBD2
CDR3aa: CASSQGTSGTGELFF
CDR3nt: TGCGCCAGCAGCCAGGGGACTAGCGGCACCGGGGAGCTGTTTTTT

abundance: once
v_gene: TRBV28
j_gene: TRBJ1-1
d_gene: TRBD1
CDR3aa: CASLGQGERAEAFF
CDR3nt: TGTGCCAGCCTTGGACAGGGTGAGAGGGCTGAAGCTTTCTTT

abundance: .
v_gene: TRBV5-1
j_gene: TRBJ2-7
d_gene: .
CDR3aa: CASSLLAPYEQYF
CDR3nt: TGCGCCAGCAGCTTACTCGCCCCCTACGAGCAGTACTTC

abundance: .
v_gene: TRBV4-2
j_gene: TRBJ2-6
d_gene: .
CDR3aa: CASSPSVQAPGANVLTF
CDR3nt: TGTGCCAGCAGCCCCTCGGTACAGGCGCCTGGGGCCAACGTCCTGACTTTC

abundance: .
v_gene: TRBV27
j_gene: TRBJ1-2
d_gene: .
CDR3aa: CASSLQGIGYTF
CDR3nt: TGTGCCAGCAGTTTACAGGGAATTGGCTACACCTTC

abundance: .
v_gene: TRBV4-1
j_gene: TRBJ2-1
d_gene: .
CDR3aa: CASRDSGYNEQFF
CDR3nt: TGCGCCAGCAGGGATTCGGGATACAATGAGCAGTTCTTC

abundance: .
v_gene: TRBV6-5
j_gene: TRBJ2-2
d_gene: TRBD2
CDR3aa: CASSYSEAGGGELFF
CDR3nt: TGTGCCAGCAGTTATTCGGAGGCGGGGGGCGGGGAGCTGTTTTTT

abundance: once
v_gene: TRBV28
j_gene: TRBJ1-1
d_gene: .
CDR3aa: CASSKPAGTGGRKAFF
CDR3nt: TGTGCCAGCAGTAAACCAGCCGGGACGGGGGGCAGGAAAGCTTTCTTT

abundance: .
v_gene: TRBV30
j_gene: TRBJ1-2
d_gene: .
CDR3aa: CACQGCGYGYTF
CDR3nt: TGTGCCTGTCAGGGCTGCGGTTATGGCTACACCTTC

abundance: .
v_gene: TRBV27
j_gene: TRBJ2-1
d_gene: TRBD1
CDR3aa: CASSLIGTGLTEQFF
CDR3nt: TGTGCCAGCAGTTTAATCGGGACAGGGTTGACTGAGCAGTTCTTC

abundance: .
v_gene: TRBV28
j_gene: TRBJ2-7
d_gene: .
CDR3aa: CASSLDFIRYEQYF
CDR3nt: TGTGCCAGCAGTTTGGACTTTATCCGCTACGAGCAGTACTTC

abundance: .
v_gene: TRBV2
j_gene: TRBJ1-5
d_gene: .
CDR3aa: CASSGGPYSNQPQHF
CDR3nt: TGTGCCAGCAGTGGGGGGCCATATAGCAATCAGCCCCAGCATTTT

abundance: .
v_gene: TRBV7-2
j_gene: TRBJ2-3
d_gene: TRBD2
CDR3aa: CASSLARASGSRRADTQYF
CDR3nt: TGTGCCAGCAGCTTAGCGAGGGCTAGCGGGAGTCGTCGCGCAGATACGCAGTATTTT

abundance: once
v_gene: TRBV28
j_gene: TRBJ2-7
d_gene: TRBD1
CDR3aa: CASTEGTGGASYEQYF
CDR3nt: TGTGCCAGCACTGAGGGAACAGGGGGCGCCAGCTACGAGCAGTACTTC

abundance: .
v_gene: TRBV6-5
j_gene: TRBJ1-5
d_gene: .
CDR3aa: CASSYSFSGLHQPQHF
CDR3nt: TGTGCCAGCAGTTACTCCTTCAGTGGTTTGCATCAGCCCCAGCATTTT

abundance: .
v_gene: TRBV5-1
j_gene: TRBJ2-4
d_gene: TRBD2
CDR3aa: CASSSGGGNIQYF
CDR3nt: TGCGCCAGCAGCTCCGGGGGAGGGAACATTCAGTACTTC

abundance: .
v_gene: TRBV13
j_gene: TRBJ2-1
d_gene: TRBD2
CDR3aa: CASSPIAGFYNEQFF
CDR3nt: TGTGCCAGCAGCCCAATAGCGGGATTTTACAATGAGCAGTTCTTC

abundance: .
v_gene: TRBV7-9
j_gene: TRBJ1-2
d_gene: .
CDR3aa: CASSLGADNYGYTF
CDR3nt: TGTGCCAGCAGCTTAGGCGCGGATAACTATGGCTACACCTTC

abundance: .
v_gene: TRBV19
j_gene: TRBJ2-1
d_gene: .
CDR3aa: CASKSQRGDLYNEQFF
CDR3nt: TGTGCCAGTAAATCACAAAGGGGTGACCTTTACAATGAGCAGTTCTTC

abundance: .
v_gene: TRBV28
j_gene: TRBJ2-1
d_gene: TRBD1
CDR3aa: CASRPTGVKNEQFF
CDR3nt: TGTGCCAGCAGACCGACAGGGGTCAAGAATGAGCAGTTCTTC

abundance: .
v_gene: TRBV4-1
j_gene: TRBJ2-7
d_gene: .
CDR3aa: CASSPQVSPNYEQYF
CDR3nt: TGCGCCAGCAGCCCCCAGGTATCTCCTAACTACGAGCAGTACTTC

abundance: .
v_gene: TRBV6-5
j_gene: TRBJ1-2
d_gene: .
CDR3aa: CASSYSILDSEYGYTF
CDR3nt: TGTGCCAGCAGTTACTCGATATTGGACAGCGAGTATGGCTACACCTTC

abundance: .
v_gene: TRBV6-5
j_gene: TRBJ1-2
d_gene: TRBD1
CDR3aa: CAAWGQGVDGYTF
CDR3nt: TGTGCCGCTTGGGGACAGGGGGTCGATGGCTACACCTTC

abundance: once
v_gene: TRBV6-6
j_gene: TRBJ2-2
d_gene: TRBD2
CDR3aa: CASSELAGGHTGELFF
CDR3nt: TGTGCCAGCAGCGAACTAGCGGGGGGCCACACCGGGGAGCTGTTTTTT

abundance: once
v_gene: TRBV27
j_gene: TRBJ2-7
d_gene: TRBD1
CDR3aa: CASSRLGQGIHEQYF
CDR3nt: TGTGCCAGCAGTAGACTGGGACAGGGGATCCACGAGCAGTACTTC

abundance: .
v_gene: TRBV15
j_gene: TRBJ2-3
d_gene: .
CDR3aa: CATSSQQGPWDTQYF
CDR3nt: TGTGCCACCAGCAGCCAACAGGGCCCCTGGGATACGCAGTATTTT

abundance: .
v_gene: TRBV14
j_gene: TRBJ1-2
d_gene: TRBD1
CDR3aa: CASSQNRGLGYTF
CDR3nt: TGTGCCAGCAGCCAGAACAGGGGGCTCGGCTACACCTTC

abundance: few
v_gene: TRBV27
j_gene: TRBJ2-7
d_gene: TRBD1
CDR3aa: CASSTTGPLYEQYF
CDR3nt: TGTGCCAGCAGTACGACAGGGCCCCTCTACGAGCAGTACTTC

abundance: .
v_gene: TRBV28
j_gene: TRBJ2-5
d_gene: .
CDR3aa: CASSPWTEAGTQYF
CDR3nt: TGTGCCAGCAGTCCGTGGACGGAGGCAGGGACCCAGTACTTC

abundance: few
v_gene: TRBV4-1
j_gene: TRBJ2-2
d_gene: TRBD1
CDR3aa: CASSQVIEWTGYSNTGELFF
CDR3nt: TGCGCCAGCAGCCAAGTTATTGAGTGGACAGGGTATTCGAACACCGGGGAGCTGTTTTTT

abundance: .
v_gene: TRBV27
j_gene: TRBJ2-5
d_gene: .
CDR3aa: CASSSEGETQYF
CDR3nt: TGTGCCAGCAGTTCCGAGGGAGAGACCCAGTACTTC

abundance: .
v_gene: TRBV19
j_gene: TRBJ2-2
d_gene: TRBD2
CDR3aa: CASRSRLAGAGGELFF
CDR3nt: TGTGCCAGTAGGTCCCGACTAGCGGGAGCTGGCGGGGAGCTGTTTTTT

abundance: .
v_gene: TRBV30
j_gene: TRBJ1-1
d_gene: TRBD1
CDR3aa: CAWSVEGTGRPTEAFF
CDR3nt: TGTGCCTGGAGTGTTGAGGGGACAGGGAGGCCCACTGAAGCTTTCTTT

abundance: .
v_gene: TRBV7-6
j_gene: TRBJ2-1
d_gene: TRBD2
CDR3aa: CASSPWTSGSSYNEQFF
CDR3nt: TGTGCCAGCAGCCCCTGGACTAGCGGGAGCTCCTACAATGAGCAGTTCTTC

abundance: .
v_gene: TRBV6-5
j_gene: TRBJ2-1
d_gene: TRBD2
CDR3aa: CASSYETSGVYNEQFF
CDR3nt: TGTGCCAGCAGTTATGAGACTAGCGGAGTATACAATGAGCAGTTCTTC

abundance: .
v_gene: TRBV4-1
j_gene: TRBJ2-7
d_gene: TRBD1
CDR3aa: CASSPGHSGLAPGQGANEQYF
CDR3nt: TGCGCCAGCAGCCCCGGGCATTCAGGCCTGGCACCGGGACAGGGGGCCAACGAGCAGTACTTC

abundance: .
v_gene: TRBV6-5
j_gene: TRBJ2-3
d_gene: TRBD2
CDR3aa: CASSSVAGEITDTQYF
CDR3nt: TGTGCCAGCAGTTCAGTAGCGGGAGAGATCACAGATACGCAGTATTTT

abundance: .
v_gene: TRBV6-1
j_gene: TRBJ2-1
d_gene: .
CDR3aa: CASSVFRGEAVYNEQFF
CDR3nt: TGTGCCAGCAGTGTCTTCAGGGGGGAGGCAGTTTACAATGAGCAGTTCTTC

abundance: .
v_gene: TRBV21-1
j_gene: TRBJ1-5
d_gene: .
CDR3aa: CATLTGDQPQHF
CDR3nt: TGTGCCACCCTGACAGGGGATCAGCCCCAGCATTTT

abundance: .
v_gene: TRBV5-1
j_gene: TRBJ2-7
d_gene: .
CDR3aa: CASSPRQGLLYEQYF
CDR3nt: TGCGCCAGCAGTCCACGGCAGGGTTTATTGTACGAGCAGTACTTC